One and the same sample provided the 14 T cell receptor beta chains below, sequenced in a study of T cell responses to AZD1222 COVID-19 vaccine (dated by TCRdb to about 2021). The library was generated by the immunoSEQ multiplex PCR assay. Sourced from immuneACCESS, this table was stored by TCRdb with only in-frame sequences that have V and J called. A share of the clones is absent; for the studies checked, an unresolved V gene accounts for under half, and the remainder has no known explanation. The sample yields 150,000 to 180,000 clones; under 95% were counted once. The biggest ten clones account for 15% to 20% of the sample. Read against the paper, the sample's time point label means: baseline before first vaccination. The specimen comprised peripheral blood, sampled on day 0 of AZD1222 vaccination. The receptor source for this set is an adult in good health.

The J gene is TRBJ2-3, the V gene TRBV7-2; 15 bases map to TRBD2. This CDR3 spans 19 amino acids. The junction had 13 bases not matched to a gene; V was cut back by 1 base and J by 8 bases. Germline V lookup: CDR1 SGHTA, CDR2 FQGNSA. The chain's CDR3 is CASSLDPGLAGGPWGTQYF. In DNA form, the CDR3 reads TGTGCCAGCAGCTTAGACCCAGGACTAGCGGGAGGGCCGTGGGGTACGCAGTATTTT.

V is TRBV9 and J is TRBJ2-3; no firm D call. V lost 3 bases and J lost 0, with 8 bases in between. The CDR3 contains 14 residues. Germline V lookup: CDR1 SGDLS, CDR2 YYNGEE. In DNA form, the CDR3 reads TGTGCCAGCAGCGAGGCCCCTAGCACAGATACGCAGTATTTT. Translation gives CASSEAPSTDTQYF.

This chain joins TRBV9 and TRBJ2-7; no definite D call. CDR1 SGDLS and CDR2 YYNGEE come from the germline V gene. This CDR3 comprises 14 residues. V lost 0 bases to trimming and J lost 0 bases, with 7 bases between them. This CDR3 reads CASSVGASSYEQYF. The CDR3 region has the DNA TGTGCCAGCAGCGTAGGGGCTAGCTCCTACGAGCAGTACTTC.

This clone was detected only once. J is TRBJ2-5 and V is TRBV19; TRBD2 agrees at 10 bases. V lost 3 bases, J lost 0 bases, and 7 bases stayed unmatched. CDR1 and CDR2 from the germline V gene are LNHDA and SQIVND (reference sequence). CDR3 length: 17 residues. CDR3 sequence: CASSMRVTSGNQETQYF. DNA of the CDR3: TGTGCCAGTAGTATGAGAGTTACTAGCGGGAACCAAGAGACCCAGTACTTC.

The CDR3 reads CASSTGQEVYGYTF. DNA of the CDR3: TGTGCCAGCAGCACCGGACAGGAGGTCTATGGCTACACCTTC. V gene TRBV5-4 combines with J gene TRBJ1-2; 7 bases are shared with TRBD1. Germline-derived CDR1 and CDR2 are SGHNT and YYREEE (reference sequence). The CDR3 covers 14 residues. V was pared by 4 bases and J by 4 bases, with 7 bases of the junction left unmatched.

For the CDR3, the DNA is TGTGCCAGTATGAAGAGCTCCTATAATTCACCCCTCCACTTT. As protein: CASMKSSYNSPLHF. The gene calls are TRBV19 and TRBJ1-6; D gene uncertain. Between the trimmed V and J ends, which lost 7 bases and 0 bases, there was a span of 7 bases. The CDR3 is 14 amino acids. CDR1 is LNHDA, CDR2 SQIVND, per germline (reference sequence).

This chain uses TRBV11-2 with TRBJ2-4; D may be TRBD1 (6 bases). Per the germline V gene, CDR1 is SGHAT and CDR2 is FQNNGV. The CDR3 runs to 16 residues. Trimming removed 0 bases from V and 0 bases from J, with 9 bases in between. The CDR3: CASSLETGLAKNIQYF. The CDR3 region has the DNA TGTGCCAGCAGCTTAGAAACAGGGTTAGCCAAAAACATTCAGTACTTC.

This clone came up once. V gene TRBV5-1 combines with J gene TRBJ1-1; 8 nucleotides match TRBD1. The length of the CDR3 is 15 residues. CDR1 and CDR2 from the germline V gene are SGHRS and YFSETQ. Germline trimming cut 3 bases from V and 4 bases from J; bases unmatched to any gene: 8. CDR3 in DNA: TGCGCCAGCAGCTCGACAGGGGACGGAGGCACTGAAGCTTTCTTT. It specifies CASSSTGDGGTEAFF. Full variable domain (rest looked up from reference TRBV5-1 and TRBJ1-1): KAGVTQTPRYLIKTRGQQVTLSCSPISGHRSVSWYQQTPGQGLQFLFEYFSETQRNKGNFPGRFSGRQFSNSRSEMNVSTLELGDSALYLCASSSTGDGGTEAFFGQGTRLTVV.

The rearrangement joins TRBV18 to TRBJ2-5; 8 nucleotides align to TRBD1. Germline V CDR1 and CDR2: KGHSH, LQKENI. V was pared by 3 bases and J by 4 bases, with 1 base of the junction left unmatched. The CDR3 is made up of 13 amino acids. The DNA for the CDR3 is TGTGCCAGCTCACCCGGACAGGGAGAGACCCAGTACTTC. Amino acid sequence: CASSPGQGETQYF.

V and J are TRBV7-6 and TRBJ1-5, with 7 bases fitting TRBD1. Germline V lookup: CDR1 SGHVS, CDR2 FNYEAQ. The CDR3 loop spans 15 amino acids. With 1 base clipped from V and 4 bases from J, the junction kept 4 bases outside the gene matches. CDR3 sequence (DNA): TGTGCCAGCAGCTTAGTAACAGGGGAGAATCAGCCCCAGCATTTT. The encoded protein is CASSLVTGENQPQHF.

The chain joins TRBV5-1 to TRBJ1-1; no firm D call. Germline CDR1 reads SGHRS; CDR2 reads YFSETQ. Trimming pared 5 bases from V and 2 bases from J, leaving 10 bases between. The length of the CDR3 is 13 residues. This chain's CDR3 is CASRSGPNTEAFF. CDR3 bases: TGCGCCAGCAGGTCTGGGCCTAACACTGAAGCTTTCTTT. Full variable domain (missing parts from reference TRBV5-1 and TRBJ1-1): KAGVTQTPRYLIKTRGQQVTLSCSPISGHRSVSWYQQTPGQGLQFLFEYFSETQRNKGNFPGRFSGRQFSNSRSEMNVSTLELGDSALYLCASRSGPNTEAFFGQGTRLTVV.

Here the CDR3 reads CASSRGGWDSFFTDTQYF. CDR3 nucleotides: TGTGCCAGCAGCCGTGGGGGATGGGACTCCTTTTTCACAGATACGCAGTATTTT. The V call is TRBV7-9, the J call TRBJ2-3, with D possibly matching TRBD2 (6 bases). V gave up 5 bases and J gave up 2 bases, with 23 bases separating them. CDR1 is SEHNR and CDR2 is FQNEAQ in the germline V gene (reference sequence). The CDR3 totals 18 residues.

This chain links TRBV10-3 with TRBJ1-1; 7 bases line up with TRBD1. Germline lookup yields CDR1 ENHRY and CDR2 SYGVKD. Trimming took 6 bases from V and 8 from J; bases not matched to a gene: 6. CDR3 length: 12 residues. Here the CDR3 DNA reads TGTGCCATCAGCCTGACGGACAGGGAAGCTTTCTTT. Translating it yields CAISLTDREAFF.

This chain uses TRBV4-2 with TRBJ1-5; D not certain. CDR1 is LGHNA, CDR2 YNFKEQ, per germline. The V end lost 0 bases, the J end lost 9 bases, and 9 bases lay between the germline ends. This CDR3 has 13 amino acids. CDR3 sequence: CASSQEQNGPQHF. The CDR3 bases are TGTGCCAGCAGCCAAGAGCAAAACGGGCCCCAGCATTTT.